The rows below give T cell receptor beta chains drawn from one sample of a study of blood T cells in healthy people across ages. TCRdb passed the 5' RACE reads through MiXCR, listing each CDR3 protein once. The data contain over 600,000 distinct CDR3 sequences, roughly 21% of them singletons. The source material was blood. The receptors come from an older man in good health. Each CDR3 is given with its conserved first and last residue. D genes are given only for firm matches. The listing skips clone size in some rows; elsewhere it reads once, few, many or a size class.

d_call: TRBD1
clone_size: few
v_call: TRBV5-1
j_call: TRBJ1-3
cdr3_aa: CASTTGGGSSGNTIYF
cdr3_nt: TGCGCCAGCACGACAGGGGGCGGTAGCTCTGGAAACACCATATATTTT

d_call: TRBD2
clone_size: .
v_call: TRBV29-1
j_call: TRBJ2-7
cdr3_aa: CSARTSGSIFEQYF
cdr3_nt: TGCAGCGCTCGGACTAGCGGGAGTATTTTCGAGCAGTACTTC

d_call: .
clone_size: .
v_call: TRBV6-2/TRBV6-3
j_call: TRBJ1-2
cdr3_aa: CASSRLDNSYGYTF
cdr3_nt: TGTGCCAGCAGCAGGCTGGACAACTCCTATGGCTACACCTTC

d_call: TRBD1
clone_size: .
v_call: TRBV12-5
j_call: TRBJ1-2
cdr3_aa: CASGLAIDRGANYGYTF
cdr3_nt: TGTGCTAGTGGTTTGGCAATAGACAGGGGTGCGAACTATGGCTACACCTTC

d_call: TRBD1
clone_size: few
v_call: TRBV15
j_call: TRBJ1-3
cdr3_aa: CATSGGQGANSGNTIYF
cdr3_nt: TGTGCCACCAGCGGTGGACAGGGGGCGAATTCTGGAAACACCATATATTTT

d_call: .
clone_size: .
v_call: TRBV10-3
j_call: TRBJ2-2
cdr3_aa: CAIRANREPGELFF
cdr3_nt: TGTGCCATCAGAGCGAATCGGGAGCCCGGGGAGCTGTTTTTT

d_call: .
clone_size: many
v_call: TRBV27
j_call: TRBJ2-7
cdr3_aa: CASSPTGDFRGEQYF
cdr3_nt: TGTGCCAGCAGCCCCACAGGGGACTTCCGGGGCGAGCAGTACTTC

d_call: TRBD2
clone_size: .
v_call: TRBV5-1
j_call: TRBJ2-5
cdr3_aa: CASSLGSKAGGRETQYF
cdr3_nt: TGCGCCAGCAGCTTGGGGTCCAAAGCGGGAGGTAGAGAGACCCAGTACTTC

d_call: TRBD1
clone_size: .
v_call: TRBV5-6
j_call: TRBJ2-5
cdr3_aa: CASSLRTGFGETQYF
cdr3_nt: TGTGCCAGCAGCTTGAGGACAGGGTTTGGGGAGACCCAGTACTTC

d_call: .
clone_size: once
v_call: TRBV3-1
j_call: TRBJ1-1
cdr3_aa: CASSLRGAGNTEAFF
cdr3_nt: TGTGCCAGCAGCCTTCGGGGCGCCGGGAACACTGAAGCTTTCTTT

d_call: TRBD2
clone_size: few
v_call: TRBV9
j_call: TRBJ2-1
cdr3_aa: CASSAGTSGSHEQFF
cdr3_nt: TGTGCCAGCAGCGCAGGGACTAGCGGGAGCCATGAGCAGTTCTTC

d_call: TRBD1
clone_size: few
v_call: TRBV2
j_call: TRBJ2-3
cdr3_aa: CASSGQGKADTQYF
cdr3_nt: TGTGCCAGCAGCGGACAGGGCAAAGCGGATACGCAGTATTTT

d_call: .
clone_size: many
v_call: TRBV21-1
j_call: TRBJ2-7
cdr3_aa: CASSTDSTGYEQYF
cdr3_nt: TGTGCCAGCAGCACAGATTCAACAGGCTACGAGCAGTACTTC

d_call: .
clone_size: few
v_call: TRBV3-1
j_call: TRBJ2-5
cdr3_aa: CASSLVSGSGRETQYF
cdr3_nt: TGTGCCAGCAGCCTAGTATCTGGGAGTGGGCGAGAGACCCAGTACTTC

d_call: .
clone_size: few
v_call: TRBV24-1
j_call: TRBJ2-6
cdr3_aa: CATSASVSGANVLTF
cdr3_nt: TGTGCCACCAGTGCCTCGGTCTCTGGGGCCAACGTCCTGACTTTC

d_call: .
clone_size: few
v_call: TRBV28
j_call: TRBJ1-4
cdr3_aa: CASSWGEKLFF
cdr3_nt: TGTGCCAGCAGTTGGGGTGAAAAACTGTTTTTT

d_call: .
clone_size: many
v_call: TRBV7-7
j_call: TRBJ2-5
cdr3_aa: CASSLVGGQTQYF
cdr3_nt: TGTGCTAGCAGCTTAGTCGGGGGCCAGACCCAGTACTTC